This T cell receptor beta chain derives from a study of shared clonotypes between healthy human individuals (TCRdb year 2020). Looking at the study overall: The cohort comprised two women and a few men aged 18 to 49 years. The study deeply sequenced blood TCR repertoires of about 5 healthy adults to estimate repertoire size and the extent of clonotype sharing between individuals. To increase sequencing depth and limit assay-specific biases, different laboratories used diverse techniques to prepare libraries and sequence TCR repertoires. Per donor, leukapheresis produced somewhere between about 0.85 and 9.5 billion PBMCs. Beyond this particular receptor, the publication reports: Based on pairwise subsampling, the degree of clonotype sharing among donors was expected to be affected by sequencing depth. Because the study included only a small number of donors, the genetic and exposure-history diversity represented was limited. Sampling was restricted to blood, and TCR repertoires in tissue are likely to differ from TCR repertoires in blood.

Using the deep immunoSEQ assay, TCR CDR3 regions were amplified from genomic DNA by multiplex PCR. For each cell subset, the extracted genomic DNA was distributed evenly across all wells of several immunoSEQ 96-well plates, and each plate served as one replicate. For unsorted PBMC, about 300 ng genomic DNA, equal to 30,000 or so T cell genomes, was loaded into each replicate PCR. Unsorted PBMC genomic DNA was sequenced across ten immunoSEQ deep assay plates. The purified libraries were quantified using a Qubit 3.0 fluorometer, sized with a Bioanalyzer 2100, and then quantified again using the KAPA Library Quantification kit. Each immunoSEQ 96-well plate was sequenced on its own single-read 150-cycle Illumina NextSeq 550 flow cell. For the original study's pipeline: The immunoSEQ output contained only junctional sequences without quality scores, so filtering could not match that applied to full-length reads. To assign V/J genes and CDR3, sequences were annotated using PyIR, a Python wrapper for IgBLAST v1.9, with IMGT germline references. Reads were filtered out if the reads had weak V/J assignments (E-value above 1e-6), no CDR3, stop codons, out-of-frame junctions, or ambiguous translated residues. V3J clonotypes were defined as sequences sharing the same inferred V gene, J gene, and CDR3 amino acid sequence. Percentage overlap between repertoires was calculated by dividing the number of shared unique clonotypes by the size of the smaller repertoire. Three approaches were used to assess repertoire richness: RTK rarefaction, the Chao1 estimator, and Recon v2.1 estimates of unobserved clonotypes. The table comes from immuneACCESS by way of TCRdb, which keeps in-frame sequences with V and J called. Part of the clones is missing from these tables; in studies checked, under half for an unresolved V gene and the rest for unknown reasons. The D gene and trimming were derived from the DNA, and the V and J assignments and clone size from that table. This sample holds about 530,000 clones; around 79% were observed only once. The ten largest make up around 13% of the sample.

Healthy HIV-negative adults with no recently reported acute infections or vaccinations were included as donors. Only Caucasian adults living in Nashville, Tennessee, USA were represented among the donors. For unsorted samples, 100 million or so PBMCs were counted, and genomic DNA was extracted using the QIAamp DNA Blood Mini kit. Blood was collected by leukapheresis, and PBMCs were isolated by Ficoll-Histopaque density gradient centrifugation and then cryopreserved in liquid nitrogen vapor phase. This clone was seen ten or more times. No cognate antigen has been identified for it. Base qualities are not recorded, but no much larger clone differs from it by a single base. Measured from the cysteine to the phenylalanine, the CDR3 is 13 residues long. Only the CDR3 DNA is retained, 39 bases long and in frame from the first base. The germline V gene (reference sequence) yields LNHDA for CDR1 and SQIVND for CDR2. V is cut by 6 bases and J by 7 bases, and the space between the germline ends is 13 bases.

The specimen was PBMCs. The source of this sequence is a woman in her forties in good health. Some clones in this sample may be carry-over from other donors' samples. This sequence uses TRBV19 and TRBJ1-5; the D segment could be TRBD1, given 6 matching bases. The base sequence is TGTGCCAGTAGCCATACAGGGCGGCAGCCCCAGCATTTT. It specifies CASSHTGRQPQHF.